The clone carrying this TCR beta chain was seen ten or more times. This specimen comes from a study of early T cells in non-severe SARS-CoV-2 infection. V lost 4 bases and J lost 5, with 12 bases in between. This CDR3 is built from 14 residues. Germline V gene data show CDR1 as SGHTA and CDR2 as FQGTGA. TCRdb re-analysed the 5' RACE reads in MiXCR, keeping a single row per CDR3 protein. The sample lists about 59,000 distinct CDR3 sequences; roughly an eighth were seen once. The starting material was whole blood, obtained at baseline. The J gene is TRBJ2-1, the V gene TRBV7-3; D not certain. The source is an adult who was a healthcare worker with PCR-confirmed SARS-CoV-2 infection or an uninfected control (not recorded which). CDR3 protein: CASSYIGPHNEQFF. The CDR3 nucleotides read TGTGCCAGCAGCTACATTGGACCCCACAATGAGCAGTTCTTC.